These T cell receptor beta chains were read from a single sample in a study of T cells in localized non-small cell lung cancer. Assay: immunoSEQ multiplex PCR; the TCRdb copy retains only in-frame clones and omits some. Found here are approximately 54,000 clones, 80% to 90% of them singletons; the top ten hold approximately 5.2%. Sequencing was performed on peripheral blood, taken before any cancer treatment. These receptors were obtained from a woman between 35 and 70 years old with stage I lung adenocarcinoma. Both conserved end residues are part of each CDR3. D genes are given only for firm matches. Size is stated for part of the rows, as once, few or many counts, or as a class when the clone is expanded.

clone size	D gene	V gene	J gene	CDR3 DNA	CDR3 protein
few	NA	TRBV30	TRBJ2-2	TGTGCCTGGAGTAAGCCAGGGGGGACCGGGGAGCTGTTTTTT	CAWSKPGGTGELFF
NA	TRBD1	TRBV19	TRBJ2-2	TGTGCCAGTAGTGATCCACGGACAGGGAACACCGGGGAGCTGTTTTTT	CASSDPRTGNTGELFF
NA	TRBD2	TRBV19	TRBJ2-5	TGTGCCAGTAGCCCTATGGCGGGGGGGCGGGAGACCCAGTACTTC	CASSPMAGGRETQYF
NA	NA	TRBV19	TRBJ1-1	TGTGCCAGTAGTAGAAAAAGGAACACTGAAGCTTTCTTT	CASSRKRNTEAFF
NA	NA	TRBV7-3	TRBJ2-1	TGTGCCAGCAGCTTAAGTGGGCATGAGCAGTTCTTC	CASSLSGHEQFF
NA	TRBD1	TRBV19	TRBJ2-6	TGTGCCAGTAGTAAGGGACAGGGACTCTCTGGGGCCAACGTCCTGACTTTC	CASSKGQGLSGANVLTF
NA	NA	TRBV21-1	TRBJ1-4	TGTGCCAGCAGCAAAGGAAAGGACAGGGTTAATGAAAAACTGTTTTTT	CASSKGKDRVNEKLFF
NA	TRBD1	TRBV7-2	TRBJ1-2	TGTGCCAGCAGCGTCAGTAACAGGGGGCATTATGGCTACACCTTC	CASSVSNRGHYGYTF
NA	NA	TRBV9	TRBJ1-2	TGTGCCAGCAGCGTAGGGCAGACTACTAACTATGGCTACACCTTC	CASSVGQTTNYGYTF
once	TRBD1	TRBV6-5	TRBJ1-2	TGTGCCAGCGGCCGCCCGGGACAGGGGGCGAGAGGCTACACCTTC	CASGRPGQGARGYTF
NA	NA	TRBV27	TRBJ2-7	TGTGCCAGCAGTTCCCCTAGCATCCAGTACTTC	CASSSPSIQYF
NA	NA	TRBV5-6	TRBJ1-1	TGTGCCAGCAGCTCCCCCCCGGGGGGGGCTGATGTCACTGAAGCTTTCTTT	CASSSPPGGADVTEAFF
NA	TRBD2	TRBV10-2	TRBJ2-7	TGCGCCAGCAGTGTTGACGGGAGGGAGCAGTACTTC	CASSVDGREQYF
NA	NA	TRBV29-1	TRBJ1-1	TGCAGCGTTGAAGGACAGTCCAGGAACACTGAAGCTTTCTTT	CSVEGQSRNTEAFF
NA	NA	TRBV6-1	TRBJ1-2	TGTGCCAGCAGTTATGGGGACCGATATGGCTACACCTTC	CASSYGDRYGYTF